What follows describes a single T cell receptor (beta chain). As yet, its antigen is unknown. The data stem from a study of CD8+ T cells in alopecia areata. About the study: Tofacitinib administration persisted for 6 to 18 months, succeeded by 6 months off drug.

CDR1 is SGHTA and CDR2 is FQGNSA in the germline V gene. V lost 5 bases and J 8 bases, leaving 18 bases between the germline ends. The CDR3 loop spans 14 amino acids. The treatment here: oral pan-JAK inhibitor, 5-10 mg twice daily. Lesional scalp punch biopsies and peripheral blood came from alopecia areata patients. Investigators isolated RNA and reverse transcribed it into cDNA to act as the sequencing template. Profiling relied on immunoSEQ multiplex PCR, and the TCRdb table lists in-frame clones only, not all of them. This table holds 150,000 to 200,000 clones, roughly 66% found once. Study findings and constraints: In scalp, tofacitinib significantly decreased clonality and expanded CD8+ clones among the top 100.

The source of this sequence is a human donor with alopecia areata. The sequences come from CD4+ T cells sorted from blood, collected at week 24, from a patient treated with tofacitinib. This sequence joins TRBV7-2 and TRBJ1-2; D remains unclear. The DNA for the CDR3 is TGTGCCAGCAGCCGTATGACTGTAACACTGGGCTACACCTTC. Protein product: CASSRMTVTLGYTF.